These 18 T cell receptor beta chains originate from one sample sequenced in a study of identical twins. TCRdb itself ran the 5' RACE reads through MiXCR, one entry per CDR3 protein. The sample shows a few hundred thousand distinct CDR3 sequences, roughly a tenth of them seen only once. Material: memory T cells sorted from blood. The receptors stem from a man in his fifties in good health.

This clonotype was found many times. V and J are TRBV4-3 and TRBJ2-5; D is undetermined. The V end was cut by 3 bases, the J end by 0 bases, with 11 bases between. The CDR3 loop spans 15 amino acids. Germline CDR1 is LGHNA and CDR2 is YSLEER. The CDR3 sequence: CASSQELRNQETQYF. CDR3 in DNA: TGCGCCAGCAGCCAGGAACTCCGAAACCAAGAGACCCAGTACTTC.

The CDR3 bases are TGTGCCACCGCAGGCTCACTTGACTACAATGAGCAGTTCTTC. Its translation: CATAGSLDYNEQFF. The genes are TRBV10-3 and TRBJ2-1; D not resolved. Germline loops: CDR1 ENHRY, CDR2 SYGVKD. The CDR3 contains 14 residues. V was clipped by 10 bases and J by 3 bases, with 16 bases between them.

This chain joins TRBV18 and TRBJ2-1; D not certain. Per germline, CDR1 KGHSH and CDR2 LQKENI. This CDR3 contains 14 residues. The V end was cut by 0 bases, the J end by 9 bases, with 12 bases between. CDR3 coding DNA: TGTGCCAGCTCACCACCGGCACGGCTTGGTGAGCAGTTCTTC. It is translated as CASSPPARLGEQFF.

The chain uses TRBV6-2 or TRBV6-3 and TRBJ2-1; 8 bases match TRBD2. Per the germline V gene, CDR1 is MNHEY and CDR2 is SVGEGT. V lost 2 bases, J lost 5 bases, and 2 bases stayed unmatched. The CDR3 has 14 residues. This CDR3 reads CASSYRRGDNEQFF. CDR3 DNA sequence: TGTGCCAGCAGTTACCGGCGGGGGGACAATGAGCAGTTCTTC.

V usage is TRBV20-1 and J usage is TRBJ1-4, with D possibly TRBD1 on 5 matching bases. Deletions cut 3 bases from V and 7 bases from J, with 12 bases between. This CDR3 is built from 13 residues. In germline, CDR1 is DFQATT, CDR2 SNEGSKA (reference sequence). The DNA of the CDR3 is TGCAGTGCTAGTAAGCGGGGCGGTGAAAAACTGTTTTTT. As protein: CSASKRGGEKLFF.

This clonotype appeared many times. This rearrangement joins TRBV20-1 to TRBJ2-1; D is unresolved. Trimming cost V 6 bases and J 9 bases, with 15 bases left between them. The CDR3 sequence is 12 residues long. Germline CDR1 and CDR2: DFQATT and SNEGSKA (reference sequence). The DNA of the CDR3 is TGCAGTGCCAAAGGCCCGTCCGTTGAGCAGTTCTTC. Translated, it gives CSAKGPSVEQFF.

This clonotype was observed a handful of times. The gene calls are TRBV7-8 and TRBJ2-7, with TRBD2 matching 13 bases. Looked up from germline, CDR1 is SGHVS and CDR2 is FQNEAQ. After removal of 8 bases from V and 4 bases from J, the junction contained 14 bases not matched to a gene. This CDR3 comprises 17 residues. This chain's CDR3 is CASSKRTSGRVMYEQYF. CDR3 nucleotides: TGTGCCAGCTCAAAGAGGACTAGCGGGAGAGTAATGTACGAGCAGTACTTC.

This clonotype was counted only a few times. The genes are TRBV5-1 and TRBJ1-2; no definite D call. The CDR3 contains 13 residues. With 4 bases removed from V and 5 bases from J, the gap between germline ends came to 12 bases. Germline V gene data show CDR1 as SGHRS and CDR2 as YFSETQ. The CDR3 nucleotides are TGCGCCAGCAGCCCCTCCCGGAGATATGGCTACACCTTC. It translates to CASSPSRRYGYTF.

This clonotype was seen a handful of times. The rearrangement links TRBV7-2 to TRBJ1-2, with a possible D match to TRBD1 (5 bases). The CDR3 runs 14 residues. With 4 bases removed from V and 4 bases from J, the gap between germline ends came to 13 bases. Germline V gene lookup returns CDR1 SGHTA and CDR2 FQGNSA. The CDR3 region has the DNA TGTGCCAGCAGCTCCTCCGGGGGGAGCTATGGCTACACCTTC. As protein: CASSSSGGSYGYTF.

This clonotype was observed many times. J is TRBJ2-5 and V is TRBV20-1; 7 bases align to TRBD1. This CDR3 comprises 13 residues. Germline-derived CDR1 and CDR2 are DFQATT and SNEGSKA (reference sequence). The trim removed 5 bases at V and 2 bases at J, leaving 5 bases unmatched. CDR3 DNA: TGCAGTGCTCTACAGGGGTGGCAAGAGACCCAGTACTTC. Its translation: CSALQGWQETQYF.

This clonotype was counted at least ten times. The chain combines TRBV30 with TRBJ2-3; D is ambiguous. The CDR3 is 13 amino acids. Trimming left V 0 bases short and J 6 bases short, with 10 bases between. CDR1 is GTSNPN, CDR2 SVGIG, per germline (reference sequence). CDR3 residues: CAWSVRQVDTQYF. CDR3 sequence (DNA): TGTGCCTGGAGTGTACGTCAGGTTGATACGCAGTATTTT.

This clonotype was observed a few times. The rearrangement uses TRBV21-1 and TRBJ2-1; the D call of TRBD1 is as the table states it, not checked on the DNA. TRBV21-1 has pseudogene status. This CDR3 has 15 residues. CDR3 nucleotides: TGTGCCAGGTCAGGGGGCGGGAGCTCCTACAATGAGCAGTTCTTC. It is translated as CARSGGGSSYNEQFF.

In this sample, this clonotype is medium-sized. This sequence joins TRBV20-1 and TRBJ2-7, with 11 bases aligning to TRBD2. Per the germline V gene, CDR1 is DFQATT and CDR2 is SNEGSKA (reference sequence). V gave up 0 bases and J gave up 3 bases; unmatched junction bases: 4. CDR3 length: 15 residues. The CDR3: CSARDVTSGSYEQYF. The CDR3 DNA sequence: TGCAGTGCTAGAGATGTCACTAGCGGGAGCTACGAGCAGTACTTC.

This clonotype has more than one count but fewer than ten. This chain joins TRBV20-1 and TRBJ1-6, with D unclear. Germline CDR1 is DFQATT and CDR2 is SNEGSKA (reference sequence). This CDR3 comprises 14 residues. The V and J ends lost 1 base and 9 bases respectively, with 13 bases between them. CDR3 in amino acids: CSARGSGDSSPLHF. The CDR3 bases are TGCAGTGCTAGAGGGTCCGGCGATAGTTCACCCCTCCACTTT.

This clonotype was seen repeatedly, ten times or more. This chain links TRBV20-1 with TRBJ1-1, with no clear D. This CDR3 contains 11 residues. Germline V gene data show CDR1 as DFQATT and CDR2 as SNEGSKA (reference sequence). The V end was cut by 3 bases, the J end by 7 bases, with 9 bases between. CDR3: CSASYISEAFF. DNA for the CDR3: TGCAGTGCTAGTTATATAAGTGAAGCTTTCTTT.

This clonotype was detected many times. V and J are TRBV11-1 and TRBJ1-3, with a weak D call TRBD1 (5 bases). In germline, CDR1 is SGHAT, CDR2 FQDESV (reference sequence). Trimming removed 1 base at V and 2 bases at J, with 18 bases between. The CDR3 runs 18 residues. In DNA, the CDR3 is TGTGCCAGCAGCTTAGGTGGGGCAGCGTTGAGTCCTGGAAACACCATATATTTT. Its protein product is CASSLGGAALSPGNTIYF.

This clonotype has at least ten counts. The genes are TRBV27 and TRBJ2-7, with 7 bases that match TRBD1. Trimming took 5 bases from V and 0 from J; bases not matched to a gene: 10. CDR1 and CDR2 (germline): MNHEY, SMNVEV (reference sequence). The CDR3 spans 16 residues. The CDR3 protein is CASSALVQGRSYEQYF. CDR3 bases: TGTGCCAGCAGTGCGCTCGTACAGGGGCGCTCCTACGAGCAGTACTTC.

A few counts support this clonotype. The gene calls are TRBV4-3 and TRBJ2-1; 8 nucleotides align to TRBD2. This CDR3 spans 16 amino acids. The V segment lost 1 base and the J segment 3 bases; nucleotides outside the gene matches: 5. The germline V gene encodes CDR1 LGHNA and CDR2 YSLEER. The CDR3 DNA sequence: TGCGCCAGCAGCCAAGTAACGGGGGGGGGCTACAATGAGCAGTTCTTC. This sequence encodes CASSQVTGGGYNEQFF.